Below, 12 T cell receptor beta chains from the same sample are listed, as sequenced in a study of T cell responses to AZD1222 COVID-19 vaccine. Sequencing used immunoSEQ multiplex PCR; TCRdb keeps in-frame clones, though not all of them. The data hold about 110,000 clones, with 94% observed a single time. Sequencing used peripheral blood, obtained 28 days after the second AZD1222 dose. The receptors stem from an adult who received the AZD1222 COVID-19 vaccine.

V is TRBV5-1 and J is TRBJ1-4; possible D gene TRBD1, 6 bases. The CDR3 totals 16 residues. V was cut by 4 bases and J by 0 bases, with 13 bases left in between. Looked up from germline, CDR1 is SGHRS and CDR2 is YFSETQ. The CDR3 is CASSPQGRPTNEKLFF. For the CDR3, the DNA is TGCGCCAGCAGCCCGCAGGGGCGACCAACTAATGAAAAACTGTTTTTT.

J is TRBJ1-6 and V is TRBV5-8; 7 nucleotides line up with TRBD1. This CDR3 region has 15 residues. V was clipped by 2 bases and J by 8 bases; unmatched bases: 7. Per germline, CDR1 SGHTS and CDR2 YDEGEE. The chain's CDR3 is CASSFWKGADSPLHF. The DNA of the CDR3 is TGTGCCAGCAGCTTTTGGAAGGGGGCGGATTCACCCCTCCACTTT.

The CDR3 reads CASSTDSSSYEQYF. CDR3 coding DNA: TGTGCCAGCAGTACGGACTCGAGCTCCTACGAGCAGTACTTC. The chain uses TRBV6-4 and TRBJ2-7; D might be TRBD2 (5 bases). V was cut by 5 bases and J by 0 bases, with 11 bases left in between. This CDR3 has 14 amino acids. Germline CDR1 and CDR2: MRHNA and SNTAGT.

The table lists this clone with a count of one. The chain is built from TRBV15 and TRBJ2-7, with D maybe TRBD2 (5 bases). Germline loops: CDR1 LNHNV, CDR2 YYDKDF (reference sequence). With 1 base removed from V and 0 bases from J, the gap between germline ends came to 16 bases. The CDR3 is 17 amino acids. The CDR3 loop reads CATSRALGLRSSYEQYF. The CDR3 DNA is TGTGCCACCAGCAGAGCCCTCGGACTGAGGAGCTCCTACGAGCAGTACTTC.

V and J are TRBV2 and TRBJ2-4; no definite D call. The V gene lost 6 bases and the J gene lost 7 bases, with 10 bases spanning the gap. The length of the CDR3 is 12 residues. Per the germline V gene, CDR1 is SNHLY and CDR2 is FYNNEI. The CDR3 here is CASRFNLNIQYF. CDR3 DNA sequence: TGTGCCAGCAGATTTAACCTGAACATTCAGTACTTC. Full variable domain (outside the CDR3, taken from reference TRBV2 and TRBJ2-4): EPEVTQTPSHQVTQMGQEVILRCVPISNHLYFYWYRQILGQKVEFLVSFYNNEISEKSEIFDDQFSVERPDGSNFTLKIRSTKLEDSAMYFCASRFNLNIQYFGAGTRLSVL.

The genes are TRBV5-6 and TRBJ1-3; no clear D gene. CDR1 and CDR2 (germline): SGHDT, YYEEEE. The CDR3 sequence is 14 residues long. V gave up 5 bases and J gave up 2 bases, with 11 bases separating them. DNA of the CDR3: TGTGCCAGCAGAATACGGGGAGCTGGAAACACCATATATTTT. Protein product: CASRIRGAGNTIYF.

This chain joins TRBV2 and TRBJ1-5; 10 bases are shared with TRBD1. The V gene's germline CDR1 is SNHLY and CDR2 FYNNEI. CDR3 length equals 16 residues. Unmatched junction bases numbered 9, after V lost 8 bases and J lost 2 bases. The CDR3 sequence is CASSGTGAPGNQPQHF. CDR3 coding DNA: TGTGCCAGCTCCGGGACAGGGGCCCCTGGCAATCAGCCCCAGCATTTT.

This chain joins TRBV15 and TRBJ1-2; no firm D call. The CDR3 runs 15 residues. Germline lookup yields CDR1 LNHNV and CDR2 YYDKDF (reference sequence). V gave up 3 bases and J gave up 4 bases, with 15 bases separating them. The CDR3 DNA is TGTGCCACCAGCAGTTGGATGCCACCCGGCTATGGCTACACCTTC. It translates to CATSSWMPPGYGYTF.

The chain carries TRBV15 and TRBJ1-5, with D unclear. Germline-derived CDR1 and CDR2 are LNHNV and YYDKDF (reference sequence). V was shortened by 0 bases and J by 3 bases, with 12 bases between the two germline ends. The CDR3 is 16 residues long. DNA for the CDR3: TGTGCCACCAGCAGAGATCGGAACAGCTTCAATCAGCCCCAGCATTTT. Translated: CATSRDRNSFNQPQHF.

The chain has TRBV21-1 and TRBJ2-3; the table's D gene call, TRBD2, was not cross checked with the DNA. TRBV21-1 is noted as a pseudogene. This CDR3 region has 12 residues. The CDR3 spells CAITARADTQYF. CDR3 coding DNA: TGTGCCATCACCGCGAGAGCAGATACGCAGTATTTT.

The V call is TRBV29-1, the J call TRBJ2-7; D is unclear. Germline CDR1 and CDR2: SQVTM and ANQGSEA. Trimming took off 6 bases at V and 3 bases at J, with 12 bases between the two ends. The CDR3 is made up of 12 amino acids. This chain's CDR3 is CSVKDGYYEQYF. Here the CDR3 DNA reads TGCAGCGTGAAGGACGGATACTACGAGCAGTACTTC.

CDR3 DNA sequence: TGCAGCGTTTGGTCTTCACAGGGCGATTTTGGAAACACCATATATTTT. It codes for CSVWSSQGDFGNTIYF. The chain has TRBV29-1 and TRBJ1-3; perhaps TRBD1 as D (6 bases). This CDR3 comprises 16 residues. V was cut by 5 bases and J by 3 bases, with 20 bases left in between. Germline CDR1 and CDR2: SQVTM and ANQGSEA.